This TCR beta chain was sequenced in a study of tumor-infiltrating lymphocytes in primary liver carcinoma. The study's findings and limits: Only around 7-25% of top clones occurred in all five tumor regions. Blood had a significantly lower top-250-clone fraction than tumors did (p = 0.039).

Note on this clonotype: Its specificity is unknown. At one boundary the junction diverges from the germline segment, which might be a read error.

Starting material for RNA and DNA co-extraction consisted of roughly 18-34 mg of unsorted bulk tissue. Each individual tumor supplied samples from five separate regions. Viable tumor cell content exceeded 80% in every tumor sample. TCR beta cDNA was reverse-transcribed from about 550 ng of total RNA. The reaction used a constant-region primer and ProtoScript II reverse transcriptase. Modified slightly, ARM-PCR produced TCR beta libraries over three nested multiplex PCR rounds. Each CDR3 protein is one row after TCRdb ran MiXCR on the multiplex PCR reads. The repertoire has 65,000 to 80,000 distinct CDR3 sequences, roughly three quarters of them found once; the top ten carry around a quarter. The specimen sequenced was liver tumor tissue from sampling region 4. Sample subset: tumor region T4, right-lateral pole. This TCR was recovered from a man in his forties with primary liver carcinoma and hepatitis B virus infection.

The CDR3 DNA reads TGTGCCAGCAGTTTGACTAGCTGGAGTATCCCCTACGTGCAGTACTTC. Translated, it gives CASSLTSWSIPYVQYF. The chain combines TRBV7-9 with TRBJ2-7, with 7 positions matching TRBD2. This CDR3 is built from 16 residues. From germline, CDR1 is SEHNR and CDR2 FQNEAQ (reference sequence).